The rows below give T cell receptor beta chains drawn from one sample of a study of blood T cell repertoires in COVID-19. Produced via immunoSEQ multiplex PCR; TCRdb's table is partial and in-frame only. The profile covers more than 200,000 clones, with about four fifths appearing a single time and less than 2% taken by the ten largest. Material for sequencing was PBMCs or T cells enriched from blood (not recorded which). The receptors here all came from a man aged 60-69 years who had recovered from COVID-19. The CDR3 runs from the conserved cysteine through the conserved F or W. A D gene is named only where the DNA matches it firmly. Rows may omit the clone size; those that give it use once, few, many or a size class.

D gene,clone size,J gene,V gene,CDR3 DNA,CDR3 protein
TRBD1,-,TRBJ2-2,TRBV27,TGTGCCAGCAGTTTTAGGGACAGGGACACCGGGGAGCTGTTTTTT,CASSFRDRDTGELFF
TRBD1,-,TRBJ1-3,TRBV18,TGTGCCAGCTCACCGGAGACAGGGAGCCCTGGAAACACCATATATTTT,CASSPETGSPGNTIYF
TRBD2,-,TRBJ2-1,TRBV5-1,TGCGCCAGCACCCTTCGGACTAGCGGGGGCGATGAGCAGTTCTTC,CASTLRTSGGDEQFF
-,-,TRBJ1-2,TRBV21-1,TGTGCCAGCAGCAAAGCTGGACAGGAGTTTACTAACTATGGCTACACCTTC,CASSKAGQEFTNYGYTF
-,-,TRBJ2-2,TRBV4-3,TGCGCCAGCAGCCAAGATCTGGGGCATCGCACCGGGGAGCTGTTTTTT,CASSQDLGHRTGELFF
TRBD1,-,TRBJ2-1,TRBV6-4,TGTGCCAGCAGTGACTCAGACAGGGCGACCGAGCAGTTCTTC,CASSDSDRATEQFF
-,-,TRBJ2-5,TRBV19,TGTGCCAGTAGTAATGGGGGCGCGGAGACCCAGTACTTC,CASSNGGAETQYF
-,-,TRBJ1-1,TRBV11-3,TGTGCCAGCAGCTTGGGGGGGGAGACTGAAGCTTTCTTT,CASSLGGETEAFF
TRBD1,-,TRBJ2-4,TRBV19,TGTGCCAGTAGCATCCCGGACAGGATGGTTAGGTACTTC,CASSIPDRMVRYF
-,-,TRBJ2-7,TRBV7-9,TGTGCCAGCAGCTTACCACAGGGTGGGAACGAGCAGTACTTC,CASSLPQGGNEQYF
-,-,TRBJ1-4,TRBV19,TGTGCCAGTAGTTTGAGGATTGCAACTAATGAAAAACTGTTTTTT,CASSLRIATNEKLFF
-,-,TRBJ2-3,TRBV5-1,TGCGCCAGCAGCTTGGCGGGGTCAGATACGCAGTATTTT,CASSLAGSDTQYF
-,-,TRBJ1-2,TRBV12-3/TRBV12-4,TGTGCTAATAGCTTAGGTCCTAACTATGGCTACACCTTC,CANSLGPNYGYTF
TRBD1,-,TRBJ1-1,TRBV7-2,TGTGCCAGCAGCCCCACAGGGGCCGGAACTGAAGCTTTCTTT,CASSPTGAGTEAFF
-,-,TRBJ2-3,TRBV5-1,TGCGCCAGCAGCTTGGAAGGAAGCGCTAAGACAGATACGCAGTATTTT,CASSLEGSAKTDTQYF
-,-,TRBJ2-3,TRBV29-1,TGCAGCGTTGGGGGAGTCCCCACAGATACGCAGTATTTT,CSVGGVPTDTQYF
-,-,TRBJ2-1,TRBV19,TGTGCCAGTAGTCCAACCACGAAGCGGGATGAGCAGTTCTTC,CASSPTTKRDEQFF
-,-,TRBJ2-3,TRBV11-3,TGTGCCAGCAGCTTAGATGGCAGTGTCACAGATACGCAGTATTTT,CASSLDGSVTDTQYF
-,-,TRBJ1-2,TRBV7-2,TGTGCCAGCAGCCTCAGGGGCCCTAACTATGGCTACACCTTC,CASSLRGPNYGYTF
-,-,TRBJ1-6,TRBV4-3,TGCGCCAGCAGCCAAGGAGCTCGCAGGGGTTCGTCACCCCTCCACTTT,CASSQGARRGSSPLHF
TRBD2,-,TRBJ2-1,TRBV18,TGTGCCAGCTCCAGCCAGGGAGGGGTGTACAATGAGCAGTTCTTC,CASSSQGGVYNEQFF
TRBD1,-,TRBJ2-5,TRBV5-4,TGTGCCAGCAGCTCCCAACTCAGCGGCAGGGGGCGAGAGACCCAGTACTTC,CASSSQLSGRGRETQYF
TRBD2,-,TRBJ2-1,TRBV18,TGTGCCAGCTCACCCTCACTAGCGGGGGGCTACAATGAGCAGTTCTTC,CASSPSLAGGYNEQFF
TRBD1,-,TRBJ1-2,TRBV24-1,TGTGCCACCGCTCCCACTCGACAGGGAAATCCGCAAAACTATGGCTACACCTTC,CATAPTRQGNPQNYGYTF
TRBD1,-,TRBJ1-1,TRBV30,TGTGCCTTAAACCTCCAGGGGGCTGCCACTGAAGCTTTCTTT,CALNLQGAATEAFF
-,-,TRBJ2-2,TRBV29-1,TGCAGCGTTGATTCTCAGGGCAACGGGGAGCTGTTTTTT,CSVDSQGNGELFF
-,-,TRBJ2-7,TRBV6-5,TGTGCCAGCAGTTACGATACAGGGATTACCTACGAGCAGTACTTC,CASSYDTGITYEQYF
-,once,TRBJ1-1,TRBV10-3,TGTGCCATCAACAACAGAGAAGACACTGAAGCTTTCTTT,CAINNREDTEAFF
-,-,TRBJ2-3,TRBV6-5,TGTGCCAGCAGCCAGTACAGGGTTTCAGATACGCAGTATTTT,CASSQYRVSDTQYF
-,-,TRBJ1-5,TRBV7-2,TGTGCCAGCAGCGCTGGAGCTAATCAGCCCCAGCATTTT,CASSAGANQPQHF
-,-,TRBJ1-1,TRBV14,TGTGCCAGCAGCCAAATCAGGGATCGAACTGAAGCTTTCTTT,CASSQIRDRTEAFF
TRBD2,-,TRBJ2-3,TRBV5-6,TGTGCCAGCAGCTATTTGACTAGCCCCGACACAGATACGCAGTATTTT,CASSYLTSPDTDTQYF
-,-,TRBJ1-6,TRBV7-2,TGTGCCAGCAGCTTAGCGCGGCAGAATTCACCCCTCCACTTT,CASSLARQNSPLHF
-,-,TRBJ2-2,TRBV11-1,TGTGCCAGCAGCTCTCAGGGAATTTTCGACACCGGGGAGCTGTTTTTT,CASSSQGIFDTGELFF
-,-,TRBJ1-2,TRBV6-5,TGTGCCAGCAGTTTAGGGGGGGAGGTCTATGGCTACACCTTC,CASSLGGEVYGYTF
-,-,TRBJ2-1,TRBV29-1,TGCAGCGTCACTGGAGGGAAGCAGTTCTTC,CSVTGGKQFF
-,-,TRBJ2-7,TRBV5-1,TGCGCCAGCAGCTTGGAACGGCAGGGTGAGCAGTACTTC,CASSLERQGEQYF
TRBD1,-,TRBJ1-5,TRBV4-2,TGTGCCAGCAGCCAAGACCAGGACAGGGTCGATGAGCCCCAGCATTTT,CASSQDQDRVDEPQHF
TRBD2,-,TRBJ2-1,TRBV5-6,TGTGCCAGCAGCAGCCGGACTAGCGGGGGCCACAATGAGCAGTTCTTC,CASSSRTSGGHNEQFF
-,few,TRBJ1-5,TRBV30,TGTGCCCACTCTAAGAAGAATAGCAATCAGCCCCAGCATTTT,CAHSKKNSNQPQHF
-,-,TRBJ1-2,TRBV13,TGTGCCAGCAGCAACCTCGGGGAGTTTCGGTCGGGCTACACCTTC,CASSNLGEFRSGYTF
-,-,TRBJ1-2,TRBV18,TGTGCCAGCTCACCAAGGGGAGGGAGCGACTATGGCTACACCTTC,CASSPRGGSDYGYTF
-,-,TRBJ1-2,TRBV6-1,TGTGCCAGCAGTGAAGGAACTAAGAACTATGGCTACACCTTC,CASSEGTKNYGYTF
TRBD1,-,TRBJ2-5,TRBV12-5,TGTGCTAGTGGTTTGACAGGGGGAGAGACCCAGTACTTC,CASGLTGGETQYF
-,-,TRBJ1-1,TRBV7-2,TGTGCCAGCAGGTTGGGAGTGAACACTGAAGCTTTCTTT,CASRLGVNTEAFF
-,-,TRBJ2-7,TRBV7-2,TGTGCCAGCAGCTTACAGGGGACCCTTTTGGGCGAGCAGTACTTC,CASSLQGTLLGEQYF
TRBD1,few,TRBJ2-7,TRBV9,TGTGCCAGCAGCGTAGAAGTGACAGGGGGCGACGAGCAGTACTTC,CASSVEVTGGDEQYF
TRBD1,-,TRBJ1-6,TRBV7-2,TGTGCCAGCAGCTCGCCGACAGGGCTCTCCTATAATTCACCCCTCCACTTT,CASSSPTGLSYNSPLHF
-,-,TRBJ1-1,TRBV18,TGTGCCAGCTCCGGCCAGGGGAGTGAAGCTTTCTTT,CASSGQGSEAFF
TRBD2,-,TRBJ2-5,TRBV7-9,TGTGCCAGCAGCTCCATCGGGGGGAGCGGGGCAAAGTACTTC,CASSSIGGSGAKYF
TRBD1,-,TRBJ2-2,TRBV5-1,TGCGCCAGTCGGGACAGGGTGGAACTAGGGGAGCTGTTTTTT,CASRDRVELGELFF
-,few,TRBJ1-1,TRBV6-5,TGTGCCAGCAGTTACTACCGGGGGGCGACCACTGAAGCTTTCTTT,CASSYYRGATTEAFF
-,-,TRBJ1-3,TRBV5-1,TGCGCCAGCAGCTTTGGCAGTTCCTCTGGAAACACCATATATTTT,CASSFGSSSGNTIYF
-,-,TRBJ1-5,TRBV19,TGTGCCAGCAGGACCGGGACAACAGGTCAGCCCCAGCATTTT,CASRTGTTGQPQHF
-,-,TRBJ2-7,TRBV5-8,TGTGCCAGCAGCTTGAAACGGTCCTACGAGCAGTACTTC,CASSLKRSYEQYF
-,-,TRBJ1-3,TRBV7-9,TGTGCCAGCAGGCCGAGCGGGGAAGGAAACACCATATATTTT,CASRPSGEGNTIYF
TRBD2,-,TRBJ2-7,TRBV12-3/TRBV12-4,TGTGCCAGCAGACTAGCTAGCGGGGGGGAGTACTTC,CASRLASGGEYF